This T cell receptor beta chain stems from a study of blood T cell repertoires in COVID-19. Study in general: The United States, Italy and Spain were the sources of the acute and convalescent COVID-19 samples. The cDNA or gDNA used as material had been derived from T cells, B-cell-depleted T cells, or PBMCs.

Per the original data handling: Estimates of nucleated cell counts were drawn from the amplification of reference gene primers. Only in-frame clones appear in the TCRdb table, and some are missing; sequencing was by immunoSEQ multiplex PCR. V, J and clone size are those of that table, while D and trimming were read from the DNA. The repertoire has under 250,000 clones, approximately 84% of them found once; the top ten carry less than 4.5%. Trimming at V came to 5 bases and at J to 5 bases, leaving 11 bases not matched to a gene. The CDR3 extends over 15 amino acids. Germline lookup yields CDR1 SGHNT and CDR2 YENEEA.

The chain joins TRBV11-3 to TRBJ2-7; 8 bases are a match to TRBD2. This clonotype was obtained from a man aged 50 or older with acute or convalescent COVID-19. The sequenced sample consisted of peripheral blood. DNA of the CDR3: TGTGCCAGCAGCCCGGGGGGGCGGCCATCCAACGAGCAGTACTTC. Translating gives CASSPGGRPSNEQYF.